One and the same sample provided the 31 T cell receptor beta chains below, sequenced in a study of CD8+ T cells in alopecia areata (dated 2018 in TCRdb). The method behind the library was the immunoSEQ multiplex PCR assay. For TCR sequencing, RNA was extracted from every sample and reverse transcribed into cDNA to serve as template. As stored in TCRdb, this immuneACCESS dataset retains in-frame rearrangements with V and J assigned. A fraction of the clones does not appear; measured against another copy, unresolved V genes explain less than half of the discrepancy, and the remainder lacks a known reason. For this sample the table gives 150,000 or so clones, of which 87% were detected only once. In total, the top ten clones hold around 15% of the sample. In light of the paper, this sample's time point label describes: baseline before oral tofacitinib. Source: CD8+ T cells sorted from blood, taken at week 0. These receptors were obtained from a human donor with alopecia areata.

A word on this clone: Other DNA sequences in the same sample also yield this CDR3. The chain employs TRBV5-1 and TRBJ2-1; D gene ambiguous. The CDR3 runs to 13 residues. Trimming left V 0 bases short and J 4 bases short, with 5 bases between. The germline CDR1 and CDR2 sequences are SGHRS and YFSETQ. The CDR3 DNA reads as TGCGCCAGCAGCTTGGACAGTTACAATGAGCAGTTCTTC. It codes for CASSLDSYNEQFF.

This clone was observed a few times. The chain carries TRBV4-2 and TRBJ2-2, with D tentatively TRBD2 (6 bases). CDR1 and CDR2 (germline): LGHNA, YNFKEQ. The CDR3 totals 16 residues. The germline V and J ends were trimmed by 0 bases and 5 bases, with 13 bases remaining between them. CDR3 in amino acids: CASSQDRGLSTGELFF. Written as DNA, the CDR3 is TGTGCCAGCAGCCAAGATCGGGGACTCTCGACCGGGGAGCTGTTTTTT.

The CDR3 coding sequence is TGTGCCAGCAGTGAAGCGGGGACTAGCGGGCCAACGGAGCAGTACTTC. Translating gives CASSEAGTSGPTEQYF. The chain has TRBV2 and TRBJ2-7, with TRBD2 matching over 12 bases. Germline loops: CDR1 SNHLY, CDR2 FYNNEI. The CDR3 consists of 16 residues. J gave up 7 bases and V 0 bases, and 7 bases lay outside the gene matches.

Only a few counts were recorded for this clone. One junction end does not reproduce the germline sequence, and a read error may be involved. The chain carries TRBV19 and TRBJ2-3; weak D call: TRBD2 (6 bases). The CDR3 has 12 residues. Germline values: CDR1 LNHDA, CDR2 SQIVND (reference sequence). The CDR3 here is CASSEITPGDGF. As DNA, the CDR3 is TGTGCCAGTAGCGAGATTACCCCGGGGGATGGTTTT.

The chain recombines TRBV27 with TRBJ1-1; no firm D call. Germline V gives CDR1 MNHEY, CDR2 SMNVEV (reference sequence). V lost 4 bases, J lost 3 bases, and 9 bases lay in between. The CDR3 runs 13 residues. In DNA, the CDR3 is TGTGCCAGCAGTTCCTCGCGGCACACTGAAGCTTTCTTT. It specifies CASSSSRHTEAFF.

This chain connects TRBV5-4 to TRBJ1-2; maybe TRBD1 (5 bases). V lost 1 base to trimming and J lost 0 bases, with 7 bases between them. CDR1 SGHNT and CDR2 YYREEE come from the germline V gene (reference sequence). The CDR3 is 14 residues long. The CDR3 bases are TGTGCCAGCAGCTTGAAAGGGGCTAACTATGGCTACACCTTC. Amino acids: CASSLKGANYGYTF.

The CDR3 nucleotides are TGTGCCAGTAGTTTCACAACACCAGCGAACACCGGGGAGCTGTTTTTT. The encoded protein is CASSFTTPANTGELFF. The V and J genes are TRBV19 and TRBJ2-2; no reliable D call. The CDR3 has 16 residues. V lost 5 bases and J lost 0, with 13 bases in between. Germline assignment: CDR1 LNHDA and CDR2 SQIVND (reference sequence).

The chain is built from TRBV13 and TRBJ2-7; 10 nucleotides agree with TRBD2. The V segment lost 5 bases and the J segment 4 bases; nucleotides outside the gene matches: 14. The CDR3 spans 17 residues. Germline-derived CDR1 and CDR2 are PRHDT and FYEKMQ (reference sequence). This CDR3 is CASSPLGSGGAGYEQYF. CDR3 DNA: TGTGCCAGCAGCCCTCTGGGGAGCGGGGGGGCCGGGTACGAGCAGTACTTC. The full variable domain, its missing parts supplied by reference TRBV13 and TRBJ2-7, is AAGVIQSPRHLIKEKRETATLKCYPIPRHDTVYWYQQGPGQDPQFLISFYEKMQSDKGSIPDRFSAQQFSDYHSELNMSSLELGDSALYFCASSPLGSGGAGYEQYFGPGTRLTVT.

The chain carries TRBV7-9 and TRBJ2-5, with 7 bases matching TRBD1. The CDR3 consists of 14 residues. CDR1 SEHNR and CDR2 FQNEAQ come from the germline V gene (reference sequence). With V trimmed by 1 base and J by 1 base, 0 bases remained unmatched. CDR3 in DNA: TGTGCCAGCAGCTTAGGGGACAGCCAAGAGACCCAGTACTTC. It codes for CASSLGDSQETQYF.

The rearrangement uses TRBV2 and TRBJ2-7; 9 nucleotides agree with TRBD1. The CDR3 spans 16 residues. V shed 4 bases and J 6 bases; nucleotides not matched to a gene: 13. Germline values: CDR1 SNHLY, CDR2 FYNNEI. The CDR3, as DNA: TGTGCCAGCAGTGTCTTATTACAGGGGGCGCTGGGCGAGCAGTACTTC. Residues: CASSVLLQGALGEQYF.

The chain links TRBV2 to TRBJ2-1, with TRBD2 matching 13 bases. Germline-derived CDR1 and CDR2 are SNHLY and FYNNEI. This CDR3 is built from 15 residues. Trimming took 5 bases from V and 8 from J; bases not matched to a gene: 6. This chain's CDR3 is CASSTGTSGNDEQFF. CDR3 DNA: TGTGCCAGCAGTACCGGGACTAGCGGGAACGATGAGCAGTTCTTC.

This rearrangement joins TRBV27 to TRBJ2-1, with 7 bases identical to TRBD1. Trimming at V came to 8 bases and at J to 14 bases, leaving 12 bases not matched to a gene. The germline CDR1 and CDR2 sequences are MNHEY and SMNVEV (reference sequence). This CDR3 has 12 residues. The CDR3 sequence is CASQTERGRKFF. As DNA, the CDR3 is TGTGCCAGCCAAACCGAAAGGGGGCGAAAGTTCTTC.

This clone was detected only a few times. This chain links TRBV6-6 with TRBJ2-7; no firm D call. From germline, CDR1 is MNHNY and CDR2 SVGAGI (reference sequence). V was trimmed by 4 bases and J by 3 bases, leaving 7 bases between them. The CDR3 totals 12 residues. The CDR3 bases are TGTGCCAGCAGTTCGGTAATCTACGAGCAGTACTTC. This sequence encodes CASSSVIYEQYF.

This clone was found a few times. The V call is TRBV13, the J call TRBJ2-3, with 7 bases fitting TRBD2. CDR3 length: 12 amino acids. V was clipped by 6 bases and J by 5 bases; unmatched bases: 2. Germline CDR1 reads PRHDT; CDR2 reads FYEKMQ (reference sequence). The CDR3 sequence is CASRGGIDTQYF. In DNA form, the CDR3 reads TGTGCCAGCAGGGGAGGGATAGATACGCAGTATTTT.

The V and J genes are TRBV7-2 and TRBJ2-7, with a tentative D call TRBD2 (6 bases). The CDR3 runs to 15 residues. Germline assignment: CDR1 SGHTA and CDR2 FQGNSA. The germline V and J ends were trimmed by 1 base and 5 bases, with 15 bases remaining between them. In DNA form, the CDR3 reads TGTGCCAGCAGCTTAGTCGGAGGGCTAGTTGACGAGCAGTACTTC. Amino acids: CASSLVGGLVDEQYF.

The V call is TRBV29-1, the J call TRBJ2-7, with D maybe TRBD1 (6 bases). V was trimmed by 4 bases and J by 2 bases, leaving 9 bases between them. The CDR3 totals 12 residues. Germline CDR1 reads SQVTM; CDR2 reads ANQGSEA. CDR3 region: CSVVQGTYEQYF. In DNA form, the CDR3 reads TGCAGCGTTGTTCAGGGGACCTACGAGCAGTACTTC.

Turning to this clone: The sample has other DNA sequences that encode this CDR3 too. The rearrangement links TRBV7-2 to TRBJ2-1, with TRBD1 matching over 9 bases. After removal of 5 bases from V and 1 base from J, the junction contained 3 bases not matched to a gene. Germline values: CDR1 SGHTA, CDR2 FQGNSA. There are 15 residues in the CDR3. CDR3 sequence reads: CASSPGQGSYNEQFF. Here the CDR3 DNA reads TGTGCCAGCAGCCCCGGACAGGGGTCCTACAATGAGCAGTTCTTC.

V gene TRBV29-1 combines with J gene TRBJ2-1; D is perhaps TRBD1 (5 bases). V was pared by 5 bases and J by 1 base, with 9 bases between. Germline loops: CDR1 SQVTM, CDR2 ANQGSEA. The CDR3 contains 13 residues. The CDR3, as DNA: TGCAGCGTTTTGCAGGGATCCTACAATGAGCAGTTCTTC. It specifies CSVLQGSYNEQFF.

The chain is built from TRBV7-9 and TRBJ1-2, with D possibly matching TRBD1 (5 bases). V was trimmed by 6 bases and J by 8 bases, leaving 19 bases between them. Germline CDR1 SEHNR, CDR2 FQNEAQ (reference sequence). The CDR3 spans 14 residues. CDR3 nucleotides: TGTGCCAGCAGGAACATCGGGACGCCGGAAGGCTACACCTTC. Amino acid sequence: CASRNIGTPEGYTF.

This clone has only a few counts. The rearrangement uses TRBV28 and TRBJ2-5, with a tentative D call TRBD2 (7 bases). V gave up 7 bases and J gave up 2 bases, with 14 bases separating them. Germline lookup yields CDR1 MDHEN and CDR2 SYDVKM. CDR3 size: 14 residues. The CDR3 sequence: CASNGGGPQETQYF. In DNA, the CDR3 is TGTGCCAGCAATGGGGGGGGCCCTCAAGAGACCCAGTACTTC.

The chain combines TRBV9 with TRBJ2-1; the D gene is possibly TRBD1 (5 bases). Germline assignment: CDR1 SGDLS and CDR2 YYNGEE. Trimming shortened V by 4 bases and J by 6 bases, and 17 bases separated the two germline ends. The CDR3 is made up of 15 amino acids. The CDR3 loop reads CASSIGSWGVNEQFF. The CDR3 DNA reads TGTGCCAGCAGCATTGGTAGTTGGGGCGTCAATGAGCAGTTCTTC.

CDR3 coding DNA: TGTGCCAGTAGTGACCCGGCCATCCCGAACTATGGCTACACCTTC. This codes for CASSDPAIPNYGYTF. The rearrangement joins TRBV19 to TRBJ1-2; D is unresolved. The CDR3 covers 15 residues. V lost 5 bases and J 2 bases, leaving 15 bases between the germline ends. Germline CDR1 LNHDA, CDR2 SQIVND (reference sequence).

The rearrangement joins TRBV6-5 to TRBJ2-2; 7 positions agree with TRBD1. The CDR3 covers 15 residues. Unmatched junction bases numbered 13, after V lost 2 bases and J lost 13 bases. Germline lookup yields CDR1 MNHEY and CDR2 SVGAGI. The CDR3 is CASSYGKNRGLRLFF. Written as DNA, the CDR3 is TGTGCCAGCAGTTACGGAAAAAACAGGGGTTTAAGGCTGTTTTTT.

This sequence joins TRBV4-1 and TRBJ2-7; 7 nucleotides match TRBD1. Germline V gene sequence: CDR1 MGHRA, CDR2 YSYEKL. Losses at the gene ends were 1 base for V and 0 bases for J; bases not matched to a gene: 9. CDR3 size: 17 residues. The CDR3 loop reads CASSQGPQGLTSYEQYF. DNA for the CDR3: TGCGCCAGCAGCCAAGGGCCACAGGGGCTTACCTCCTACGAGCAGTACTTC.

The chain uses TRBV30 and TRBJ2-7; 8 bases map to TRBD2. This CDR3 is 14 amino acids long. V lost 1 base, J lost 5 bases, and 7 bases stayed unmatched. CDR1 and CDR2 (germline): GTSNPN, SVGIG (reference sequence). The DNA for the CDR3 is TGTGCCTGGAGTGGATCAGCGGGAGACCACGAGCAGTACTTC. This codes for CAWSGSAGDHEQYF.

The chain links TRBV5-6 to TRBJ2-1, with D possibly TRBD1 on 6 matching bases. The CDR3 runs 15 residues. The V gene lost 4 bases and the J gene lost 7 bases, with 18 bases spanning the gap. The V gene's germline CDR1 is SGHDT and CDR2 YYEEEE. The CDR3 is CASSTKQGALNEQFF. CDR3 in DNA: TGTGCCAGCAGCACGAAACAGGGTGCACTTAATGAGCAGTTCTTC.

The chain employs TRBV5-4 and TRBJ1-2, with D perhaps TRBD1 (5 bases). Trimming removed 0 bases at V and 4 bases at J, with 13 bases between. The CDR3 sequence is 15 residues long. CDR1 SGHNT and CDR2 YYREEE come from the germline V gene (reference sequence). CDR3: CASSLGGAPSYGYTF. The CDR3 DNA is TGTGCCAGCAGCTTGGGTGGGGCGCCGAGCTATGGCTACACCTTC.

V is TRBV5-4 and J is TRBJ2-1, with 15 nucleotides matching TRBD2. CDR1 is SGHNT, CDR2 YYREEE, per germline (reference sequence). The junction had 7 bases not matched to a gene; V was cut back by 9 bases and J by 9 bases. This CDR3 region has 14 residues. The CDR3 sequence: CATRTSGGAAEQFF. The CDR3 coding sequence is TGTGCCACGCGGACTAGCGGGGGGGCCGCTGAGCAGTTCTTC.

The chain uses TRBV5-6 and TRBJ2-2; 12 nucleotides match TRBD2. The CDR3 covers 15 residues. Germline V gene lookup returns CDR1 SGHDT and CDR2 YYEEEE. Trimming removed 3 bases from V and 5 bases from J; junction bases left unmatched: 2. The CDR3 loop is CASSWGTSGTGELFF. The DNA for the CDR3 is TGTGCCAGCAGCTGGGGGACTAGCGGGACCGGGGAGCTGTTTTTT.

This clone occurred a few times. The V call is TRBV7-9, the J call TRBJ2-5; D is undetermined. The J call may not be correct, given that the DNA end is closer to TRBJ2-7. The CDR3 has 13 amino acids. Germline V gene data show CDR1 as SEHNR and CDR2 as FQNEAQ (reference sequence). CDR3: CASTLDDSYEQYF. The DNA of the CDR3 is TGTGCCAGCACCCTCGACGACTCCTACGAGCAGTACTTC.

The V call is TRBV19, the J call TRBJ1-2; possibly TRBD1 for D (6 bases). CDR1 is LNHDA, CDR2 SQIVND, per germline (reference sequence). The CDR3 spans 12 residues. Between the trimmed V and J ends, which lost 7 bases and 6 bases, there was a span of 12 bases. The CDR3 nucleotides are TGTGCCAGTATTGAGGGGGGGAATGGCTACACCTTC. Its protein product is CASIEGGNGYTF.